A selection of T cell receptor beta chains follows, all from one sample in a study of cytomegalovirus exposure and HLA in healthy donors. The protocol was immunoSEQ multiplex PCR, while the TCRdb copy is restricted to in-frame clones and leaves out a portion. Among around 150,000 clones listed, roughly 70% were seen once. The sample taken for sequencing was PBMCs. The source is a man in his 60s in good health and CMV-seronegative. The CDR3 runs from the conserved cysteine through the conserved F or W. The order of the fields is D gene, V gene, clone size, J gene, CDR3 DNA, CDR3 protein. A D gene is named only where the DNA matches it firmly. Clone size is given for some rows only: seen once, a few or many times, or a class if the clone is expanded.

d_gene: TRBD1; v_gene: TRBV30; abundance: few; j_gene: TRBJ2-7; CDR3nt: TGTGCCGGATGGGACAGGGGCTACGGAAATTACTACGAGCAGTACTTC; CDR3aa: CAGWDRGYGNYYEQYF
d_gene: TRBD1; v_gene: TRBV18; abundance: .; j_gene: TRBJ1-5; CDR3nt: TGTGCCAGCTCACCACCGGCCAGGGGGGTAGGCAATCAGCCCCAGCATTTT; CDR3aa: CASSPPARGVGNQPQHF
d_gene: .; v_gene: TRBV30; abundance: .; j_gene: TRBJ1-1; CDR3nt: TGTGCCTGGAGGCCTGAAGTCGAGATGAACACTGAAGCTTTCTTT; CDR3aa: CAWRPEVEMNTEAFF
d_gene: .; v_gene: TRBV5-1; abundance: .; j_gene: TRBJ2-1; CDR3nt: TGCGCCAGCAGCTTGTCGGGGGACAATGAGCAGTTCTTC; CDR3aa: CASSLSGDNEQFF
d_gene: .; v_gene: TRBV6-6; abundance: .; j_gene: TRBJ1-1; CDR3nt: TGTGCCAGCAGCACAAAGGGGACTGAAGCTTTCTTT; CDR3aa: CASSTKGTEAFF
d_gene: TRBD1; v_gene: TRBV7-9; abundance: .; j_gene: TRBJ2-2; CDR3nt: TGTGCCAGCAGCTTTTACCAGGGGGCCACCGGGGAGCTGTTTTTT; CDR3aa: CASSFYQGATGELFF
d_gene: TRBD1; v_gene: TRBV30; abundance: .; j_gene: TRBJ2-3; CDR3nt: TGTGCCTGGACCCGGGGACAGGGCACAGATACGCAGTATTTT; CDR3aa: CAWTRGQGTDTQYF
d_gene: .; v_gene: TRBV7-9; abundance: .; j_gene: TRBJ2-5; CDR3nt: TGTGCCAGCAGCTCCGGTGCGGGAGAGACCCAGTACTTC; CDR3aa: CASSSGAGETQYF
d_gene: .; v_gene: TRBV2; abundance: few; j_gene: TRBJ1-2; CDR3nt: TGTGCCAGCAGTGAGTTGCAGGGGAACTATGGCTACACCTTC; CDR3aa: CASSELQGNYGYTF
d_gene: TRBD1; v_gene: TRBV5-1; abundance: once; j_gene: TRBJ2-7; CDR3nt: TGCGCCAGCAGCTCCAGACAGGGAGTCAACGAGCAGTACTTC; CDR3aa: CASSSRQGVNEQYF
d_gene: .; v_gene: TRBV5-4; abundance: .; j_gene: TRBJ2-1; CDR3nt: TGTGCCAGCAGCTTGGGTCACCCGGGGGCCTACAATGAGCAGTTCTTC; CDR3aa: CASSLGHPGAYNEQFF
d_gene: .; v_gene: TRBV7-9; abundance: .; j_gene: TRBJ1-4; CDR3nt: TGTGCCAGCAGCCACCCCTCCTCGGGGTGGTCTAATGAAAAACTGTTTTTT; CDR3aa: CASSHPSSGWSNEKLFF
d_gene: TRBD2; v_gene: TRBV6-5; abundance: .; j_gene: TRBJ2-7; CDR3nt: TGTGCCAGCAGGGGGGCCGGGGGGGTGTACGAGCAGTACTTC; CDR3aa: CASRGAGGVYEQYF
d_gene: .; v_gene: TRBV10-3; abundance: .; j_gene: TRBJ2-1; CDR3nt: TGTGCCATCAGTGGCTTGTTAGTCTCCAATGAGCAGTTCTTC; CDR3aa: CAISGLLVSNEQFF
d_gene: TRBD1; v_gene: TRBV2; abundance: .; j_gene: TRBJ2-7; CDR3nt: TGTGCCAGCTCCCCGCTTGGGGACAGGGACTCCTACGAGCAGTACTTC; CDR3aa: CASSPLGDRDSYEQYF
d_gene: .; v_gene: TRBV9; abundance: .; j_gene: TRBJ2-2; CDR3nt: TGTGCCAGCAGCGTAGCGGTCCCCGGGGAGCTGTTTTTT; CDR3aa: CASSVAVPGELFF
d_gene: .; v_gene: TRBV15; abundance: .; j_gene: TRBJ2-1; CDR3nt: TGTGCCACCAGCAGAGGGTTTGAACTAGAGAATGAGCAGTTCTTC; CDR3aa: CATSRGFELENEQFF
d_gene: TRBD1; v_gene: TRBV7-6; abundance: .; j_gene: TRBJ1-1; CDR3nt: TGTGCCAGCAGCTTTCAGGGGGACCCTGAAGCTTTCTTT; CDR3aa: CASSFQGDPEAFF
d_gene: TRBD2; v_gene: TRBV11-2; abundance: .; j_gene: TRBJ2-1; CDR3nt: TGTGCCAGCATCAGGGGGACTAGCGGGTACAATGAGCAGTTCTTC; CDR3aa: CASIRGTSGYNEQFF
d_gene: .; v_gene: TRBV5-7; abundance: .; j_gene: TRBJ2-2; CDR3nt: TGTGCCAGCAGCCTGGACAGCTTTTCGAACACCGGGGAGCTGTTTTTT; CDR3aa: CASSLDSFSNTGELFF
d_gene: .; v_gene: TRBV5-4; abundance: few; j_gene: TRBJ1-1; CDR3nt: TGTGCCAGCAGTACAGGCCCAAGGAACACTGAAGCTTTCTTT; CDR3aa: CASSTGPRNTEAFF
d_gene: .; v_gene: TRBV7-9; abundance: .; j_gene: TRBJ1-1; CDR3nt: TGTGCCAGCAGCTTAGACAGGTTCATGAACACTGAAGCTTTCTTT; CDR3aa: CASSLDRFMNTEAFF
d_gene: .; v_gene: TRBV4-1; abundance: .; j_gene: TRBJ1-3; CDR3nt: TGCGCCAGCAGCCAAGTGGGAGGGGACTCTGGAAACACCATATATTTT; CDR3aa: CASSQVGGDSGNTIYF
d_gene: TRBD2; v_gene: TRBV2; abundance: .; j_gene: TRBJ2-1; CDR3nt: TGTGCCAGCAGTGAAGTACGACTAGCGGTGTACAATGAGCAGTTCTTC; CDR3aa: CASSEVRLAVYNEQFF
d_gene: TRBD1; v_gene: TRBV29-1; abundance: .; j_gene: TRBJ1-1; CDR3nt: TGCAGCGTTCCCGCGAGACAGGGAATAACTGAAGCTTTCTTT; CDR3aa: CSVPARQGITEAFF
d_gene: .; v_gene: TRBV27; abundance: .; j_gene: TRBJ1-1; CDR3nt: TGTGCCAGCAGTTTTAAGGGGCCAGGGGCAGGGCGGAACACTGAAGCTTTCTTT; CDR3aa: CASSFKGPGAGRNTEAFF
d_gene: .; v_gene: TRBV30; abundance: .; j_gene: TRBJ2-7; CDR3nt: TGTGCCTGGAGGGGAGGACTCCATAGGGACCAGTACTTC; CDR3aa: CAWRGGLHRDQYF
d_gene: .; v_gene: TRBV6-1; abundance: .; j_gene: TRBJ2-3; CDR3nt: TGTGCCAGCACCGCCGGTTATACGCAGTATTTT; CDR3aa: CASTAGYTQYF
d_gene: TRBD1; v_gene: TRBV28; abundance: .; j_gene: TRBJ1-4; CDR3nt: TGTGCCAGCCAGGACTCCGGGACAGGGCATGAAAAACTGTTTTTT; CDR3aa: CASQDSGTGHEKLFF
d_gene: .; v_gene: TRBV27; abundance: .; j_gene: TRBJ2-7; CDR3nt: TGTGCCAGCGGAACAGGAGCTTTCTACGAGCAGTACTTC; CDR3aa: CASGTGAFYEQYF
d_gene: .; v_gene: TRBV9; abundance: .; j_gene: TRBJ1-2; CDR3nt: TGTGCCAGCAGCGTAGCTACGGGTGGCTATGGCTACACCTTC; CDR3aa: CASSVATGGYGYTF
d_gene: .; v_gene: TRBV4-2; abundance: .; j_gene: TRBJ2-1; CDR3nt: TGTGCCAGCAGCCAAGAAGCGGGTAATGAGCAGTTCTTC; CDR3aa: CASSQEAGNEQFF
d_gene: TRBD1; v_gene: TRBV28; abundance: .; j_gene: TRBJ2-7; CDR3nt: TGTGCCAGCAGTCCAGTGGGACAGGGGAGCTACGAGCAGTACTTC; CDR3aa: CASSPVGQGSYEQYF
d_gene: .; v_gene: TRBV13; abundance: .; j_gene: TRBJ1-2; CDR3nt: TGTGCCAGCAGCTTCGGCGGGAACTATGGCTACACCTTC; CDR3aa: CASSFGGNYGYTF
d_gene: TRBD1; v_gene: TRBV5-4; abundance: .; j_gene: TRBJ1-1; CDR3nt: TGTGCCAGCAGCCCCATGGACAGGGAGAACACTGAAGCTTTCTTT; CDR3aa: CASSPMDRENTEAFF
d_gene: TRBD2; v_gene: TRBV14; abundance: .; j_gene: TRBJ2-5; CDR3nt: TGTGCCAGCAGCCACCTGGGAGGGACCCAAGAGACCCAGTACTTC; CDR3aa: CASSHLGGTQETQYF
d_gene: TRBD2; v_gene: TRBV28; abundance: .; j_gene: TRBJ2-3; CDR3nt: TGTGCCAGCAGTTTGAGGTCTAGCGGGAGTGCGGGCACAGATACGCAGTATTTT; CDR3aa: CASSLRSSGSAGTDTQYF
d_gene: .; v_gene: TRBV5-4; abundance: .; j_gene: TRBJ2-3; CDR3nt: TGTGCCAGCAGCCAGTACGGGTCTGCAGATACGCAGTATTTT; CDR3aa: CASSQYGSADTQYF
d_gene: TRBD2; v_gene: TRBV18; abundance: .; j_gene: TRBJ2-5; CDR3nt: TGTGCCAGCTCAGGACTAGCGGGAGTATCGGGCCAAGAGACCCAGTACTTC; CDR3aa: CASSGLAGVSGQETQYF
d_gene: TRBD2; v_gene: TRBV5-4; abundance: few; j_gene: TRBJ2-2; CDR3nt: TGTGCCAGCAGCTATGCTAGCGGGAGTAATACCGGGGAGCTGTTTTTT; CDR3aa: CASSYASGSNTGELFF
d_gene: TRBD1; v_gene: TRBV19; abundance: .; j_gene: TRBJ1-4; CDR3nt: TGTGCCAGTAGTATAGGGGACAGGGTGAATGAAAAACTGTTTTTT; CDR3aa: CASSIGDRVNEKLFF
d_gene: TRBD2; v_gene: TRBV19; abundance: once; j_gene: TRBJ2-7; CDR3nt: TGTGCCACCCTCCCCGCGGGGGGAAGGGAGCAGTACTTC; CDR3aa: CATLPAGGREQYF
d_gene: .; v_gene: TRBV5-8; abundance: .; j_gene: TRBJ2-5; CDR3nt: TGTGCCAGCAGCTTGGGGGCAGCACAAGAGACCCAGTACTTC; CDR3aa: CASSLGAAQETQYF
d_gene: TRBD2; v_gene: TRBV7-9; abundance: .; j_gene: TRBJ2-7; CDR3nt: TGTGCCAGCAGCTTCGGTACTAGCGGGAATCGGAGCTCCTACGAGCAGTACTTC; CDR3aa: CASSFGTSGNRSSYEQYF
d_gene: TRBD1; v_gene: TRBV5-1; abundance: .; j_gene: TRBJ2-7; CDR3nt: TGCGCCAGCAGCGTTCCGGGACAGGGGGACGAGCAGTACTTC; CDR3aa: CASSVPGQGDEQYF
d_gene: TRBD1; v_gene: TRBV5-6; abundance: .; j_gene: TRBJ2-2; CDR3nt: TGTGCCAGCAGCTTACCGGGACAGGGGAACACCGGGGAGCTGTTTTTT; CDR3aa: CASSLPGQGNTGELFF
d_gene: .; v_gene: TRBV14; abundance: .; j_gene: TRBJ1-3; CDR3nt: TGTGCCAGCAGCCATCGGAGAGGCTCTGGAAACACCATATATTTT; CDR3aa: CASSHRRGSGNTIYF
d_gene: TRBD1; v_gene: TRBV29-1; abundance: .; j_gene: TRBJ1-5; CDR3nt: TGCAGCGTTGAGGAGACAGGGGATTCCAATCAGCCCCAGCATTTT; CDR3aa: CSVEETGDSNQPQHF
d_gene: TRBD2; v_gene: TRBV5-1; abundance: .; j_gene: TRBJ2-1; CDR3nt: TGCGCCAGCAGCTTGGGAGCGGGAGGGGGCTACAATGAGCAGTTCTTC; CDR3aa: CASSLGAGGGYNEQFF
d_gene: TRBD2; v_gene: TRBV2; abundance: .; j_gene: TRBJ2-7; CDR3nt: TGTGCCAGCAGGGAGACTAGCGGGAGACGCGAGCAGTACTTC; CDR3aa: CASRETSGRREQYF
d_gene: TRBD1; v_gene: TRBV6-6; abundance: .; j_gene: TRBJ1-2; CDR3nt: TGTGCCAGCAGACTCCGGGACAGGGTCTATGGCTACACCTTC; CDR3aa: CASRLRDRVYGYTF
d_gene: .; v_gene: TRBV6-5; abundance: few; j_gene: TRBJ1-4; CDR3nt: TGTGCCAGCGGGTCGGGGAAGGGAAAACTGTTTTTT; CDR3aa: CASGSGKGKLFF
d_gene: .; v_gene: TRBV7-3; abundance: .; j_gene: TRBJ1-1; CDR3nt: TGTGCCAGCAGCTTAGGGGCAGAGAACACTGAAGCTTTCTTT; CDR3aa: CASSLGAENTEAFF
d_gene: .; v_gene: TRBV30; abundance: once; j_gene: TRBJ1-1; CDR3nt: TGTGCCTGGTCAAGAGGGGGGGAGACTGAAGCTTTCTTT; CDR3aa: CAWSRGGETEAFF
d_gene: .; v_gene: TRBV7-6; abundance: .; j_gene: TRBJ1-1; CDR3nt: TGTGCCAGCAGCTTAGGCTGGGGGGGGACCTTGAACACTGAAGCTTTCTTT; CDR3aa: CASSLGWGGTLNTEAFF